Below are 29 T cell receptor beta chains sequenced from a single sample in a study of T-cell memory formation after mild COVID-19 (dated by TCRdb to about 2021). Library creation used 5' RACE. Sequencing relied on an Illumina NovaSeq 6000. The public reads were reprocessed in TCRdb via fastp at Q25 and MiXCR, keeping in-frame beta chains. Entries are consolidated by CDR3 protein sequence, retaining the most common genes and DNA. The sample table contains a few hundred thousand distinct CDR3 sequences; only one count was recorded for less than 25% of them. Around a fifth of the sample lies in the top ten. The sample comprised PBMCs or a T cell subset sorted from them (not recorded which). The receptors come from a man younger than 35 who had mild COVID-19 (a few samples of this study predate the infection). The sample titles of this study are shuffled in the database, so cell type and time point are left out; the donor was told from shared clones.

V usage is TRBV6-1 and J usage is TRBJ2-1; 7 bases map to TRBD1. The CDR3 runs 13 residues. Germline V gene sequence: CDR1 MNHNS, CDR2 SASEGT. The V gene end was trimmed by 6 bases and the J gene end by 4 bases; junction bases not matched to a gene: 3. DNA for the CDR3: TGTGCCAGCAGCGACAGGGTGTACAATGAGCAGTTCTTC. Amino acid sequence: CASSDRVYNEQFF.

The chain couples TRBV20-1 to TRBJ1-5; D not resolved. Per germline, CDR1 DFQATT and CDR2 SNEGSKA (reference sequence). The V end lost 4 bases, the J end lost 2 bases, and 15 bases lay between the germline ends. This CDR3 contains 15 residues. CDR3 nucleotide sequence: TGCAGTGCTATCCCCCGGGGATCTGGCAATCAGCCCCAGCATTTT. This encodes CSAIPRGSGNQPQHF.

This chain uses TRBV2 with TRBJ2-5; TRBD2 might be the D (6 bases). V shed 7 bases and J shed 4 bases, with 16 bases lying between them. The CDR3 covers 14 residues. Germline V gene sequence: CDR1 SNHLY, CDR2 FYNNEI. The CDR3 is CASTGVGGRETQYF. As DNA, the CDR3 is TGTGCCAGCACGGGGGTGGGTGGGCGAGAGACCCAGTACTTC.

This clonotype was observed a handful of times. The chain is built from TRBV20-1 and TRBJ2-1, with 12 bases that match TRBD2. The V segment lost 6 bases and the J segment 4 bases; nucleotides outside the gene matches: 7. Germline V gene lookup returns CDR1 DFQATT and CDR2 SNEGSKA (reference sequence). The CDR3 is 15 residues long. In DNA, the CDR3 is TGCAGTGCCTCGACTAGCGGGGGATATTACAATGAGCAGTTCTTC. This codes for CSASTSGGYYNEQFF.

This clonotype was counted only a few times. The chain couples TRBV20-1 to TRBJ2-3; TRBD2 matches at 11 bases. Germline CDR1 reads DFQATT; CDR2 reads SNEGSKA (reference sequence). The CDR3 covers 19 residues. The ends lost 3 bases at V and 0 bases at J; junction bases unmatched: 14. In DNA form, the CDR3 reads TGCAGTGCTAGCGTGGCTAGCGGGGGGCAACTGACTAGCACAGATACGCAGTATTTT. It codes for CSASVASGGQLTSTDTQYF.

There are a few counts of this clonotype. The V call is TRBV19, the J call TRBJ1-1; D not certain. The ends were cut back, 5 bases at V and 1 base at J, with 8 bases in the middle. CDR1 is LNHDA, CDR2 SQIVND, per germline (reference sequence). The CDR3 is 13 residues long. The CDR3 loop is CASSHDGNTEAFF. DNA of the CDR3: TGTGCCAGTAGTCACGACGGGAACACTGAAGCTTTCTTT.

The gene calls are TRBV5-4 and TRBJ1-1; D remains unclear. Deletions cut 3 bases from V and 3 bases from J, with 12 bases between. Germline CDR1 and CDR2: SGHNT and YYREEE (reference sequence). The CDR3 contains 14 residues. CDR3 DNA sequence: TGTGCCAGCAGCTCCGCCGGGGATGACACTGAAGCTTTCTTT. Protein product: CASSSAGDDTEAFF.

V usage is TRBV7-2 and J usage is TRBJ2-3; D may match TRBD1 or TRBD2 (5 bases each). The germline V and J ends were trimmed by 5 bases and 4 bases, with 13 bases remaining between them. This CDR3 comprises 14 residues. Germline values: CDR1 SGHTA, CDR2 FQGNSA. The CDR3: CASSLLGDPDTQYF. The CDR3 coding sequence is TGTGCCAGCAGCCTATTGGGGGATCCAGATACGCAGTATTTT. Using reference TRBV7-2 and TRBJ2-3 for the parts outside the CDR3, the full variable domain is GAGVSQSPSNKVTEKGKDVELRCDPISGHTALYWYRQSLGQGLEFLIYFQGNSAPDKSGLPSDRFSAERTGGSVSTLTIQRTQQEDSAVYLCASSLLGDPDTQYFGPGTRLTVL.

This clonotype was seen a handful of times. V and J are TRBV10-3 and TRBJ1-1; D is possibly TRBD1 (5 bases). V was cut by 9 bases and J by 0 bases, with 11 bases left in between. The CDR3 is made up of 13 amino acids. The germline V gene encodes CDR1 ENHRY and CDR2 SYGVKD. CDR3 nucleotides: TGTGCCATAGGGGAGGTGATGAACACTGAAGCTTTCTTT. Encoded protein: CAIGEVMNTEAFF.

CDR3 sequence: CASRPFQGRETQYF. The CDR3 bases are TGCGCCAGCAGACCTTTTCAGGGTCGGGAGACCCAGTACTTC. The J gene is TRBJ2-5, the V gene TRBV5-1; D perhaps matches TRBD1 (5 bases). Trimming removed 5 bases from V and 5 bases from J, with 16 bases in between. CDR1 is SGHRS and CDR2 is YFSETQ in the germline V gene. The CDR3 extends over 14 amino acids.

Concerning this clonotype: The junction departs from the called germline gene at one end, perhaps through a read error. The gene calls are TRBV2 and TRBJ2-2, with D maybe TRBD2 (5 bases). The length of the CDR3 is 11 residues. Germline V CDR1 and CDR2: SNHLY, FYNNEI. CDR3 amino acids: CARREGGELFF. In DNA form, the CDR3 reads TGTGCCCGCAGAGAGGGAGGGGAGCTGTTTTTT.

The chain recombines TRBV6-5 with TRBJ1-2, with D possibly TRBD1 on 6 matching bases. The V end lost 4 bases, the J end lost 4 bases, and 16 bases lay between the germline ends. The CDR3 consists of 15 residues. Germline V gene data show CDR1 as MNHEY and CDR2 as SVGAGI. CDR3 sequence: CASSFNGGRVYGYTF. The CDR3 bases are TGTGCCAGCAGTTTCAATGGGGGGCGAGTCTATGGCTACACCTTC.

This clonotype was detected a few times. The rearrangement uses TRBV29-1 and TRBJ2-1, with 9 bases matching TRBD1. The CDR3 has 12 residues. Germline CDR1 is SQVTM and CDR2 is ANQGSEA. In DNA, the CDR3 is TGCAGTGGTGGGACAGGGATAAATGAGCAGTTCTTC. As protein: CSGGTGINEQFF.

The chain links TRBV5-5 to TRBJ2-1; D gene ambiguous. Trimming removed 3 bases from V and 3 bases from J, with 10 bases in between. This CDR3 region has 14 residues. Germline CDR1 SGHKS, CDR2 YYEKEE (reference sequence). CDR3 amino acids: CASSSSPLYNEQFF. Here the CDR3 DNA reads TGTGCCAGCAGCTCCTCCCCTCTCTACAATGAGCAGTTCTTC.

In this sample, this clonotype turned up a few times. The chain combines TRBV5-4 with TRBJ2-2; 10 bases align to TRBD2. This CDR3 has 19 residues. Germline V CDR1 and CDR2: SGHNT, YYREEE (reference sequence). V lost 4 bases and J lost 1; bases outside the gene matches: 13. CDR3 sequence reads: CASSRRLAGLPMNTGELFF. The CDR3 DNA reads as TGTGCCAGCAGCCGCAGACTAGCGGGCCTCCCGATGAACACCGGGGAGCTGTTTTTT. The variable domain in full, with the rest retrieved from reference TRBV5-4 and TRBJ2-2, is ETGVTQSPTHLIKTRGQQVTLRCSSQSGHNTVSWYQQALGQGPQFIFQYYREEENGRGNFPPRFSGLQFPNYSSELNVNALELDDSALYLCASSRRLAGLPMNTGELFFGEGSRLTVL.

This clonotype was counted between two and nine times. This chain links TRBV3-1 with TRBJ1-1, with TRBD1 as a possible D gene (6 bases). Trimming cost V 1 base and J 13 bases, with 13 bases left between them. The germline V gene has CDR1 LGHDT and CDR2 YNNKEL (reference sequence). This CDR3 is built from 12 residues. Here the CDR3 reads CASSQAGTMGFF. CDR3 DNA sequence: TGTGCCAGCAGCCAAGCGGGGACAATGGGTTTCTTT.

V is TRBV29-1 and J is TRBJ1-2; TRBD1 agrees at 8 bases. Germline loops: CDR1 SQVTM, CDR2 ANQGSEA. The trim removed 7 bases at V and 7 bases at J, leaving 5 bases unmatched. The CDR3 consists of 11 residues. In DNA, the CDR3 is TGCAGCGAGGGACAGGAGGGTGGCTACACCTTC. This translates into CSEGQEGGYTF.

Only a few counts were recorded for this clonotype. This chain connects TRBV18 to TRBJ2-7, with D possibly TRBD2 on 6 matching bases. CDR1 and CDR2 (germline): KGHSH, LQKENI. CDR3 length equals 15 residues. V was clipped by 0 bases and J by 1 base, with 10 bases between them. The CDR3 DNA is TGTGCCAGCTCACCACCCTCGGGGGAGTCCTACGAGCAGTACTTC. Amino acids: CASSPPSGESYEQYF.

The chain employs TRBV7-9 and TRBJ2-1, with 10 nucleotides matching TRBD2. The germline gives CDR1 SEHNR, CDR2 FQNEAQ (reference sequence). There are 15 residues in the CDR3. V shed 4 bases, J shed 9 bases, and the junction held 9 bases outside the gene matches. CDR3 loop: CASSSAGTSEGEQFF. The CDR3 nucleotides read TGTGCCAGCAGCTCCGCCGGGACTAGCGAGGGTGAGCAGTTCTTC.

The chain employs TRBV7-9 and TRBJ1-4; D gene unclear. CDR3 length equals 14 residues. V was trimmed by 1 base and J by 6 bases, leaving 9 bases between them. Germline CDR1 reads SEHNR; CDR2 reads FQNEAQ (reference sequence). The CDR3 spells CASSLGAADEKLFF. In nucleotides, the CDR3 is TGTGCCAGCAGCTTAGGTGCCGCGGATGAAAAACTGTTTTTT.

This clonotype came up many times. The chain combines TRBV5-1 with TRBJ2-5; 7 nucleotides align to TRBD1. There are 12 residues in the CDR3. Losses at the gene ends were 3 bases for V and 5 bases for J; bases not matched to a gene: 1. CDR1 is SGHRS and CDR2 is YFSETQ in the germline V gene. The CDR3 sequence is CASSSQGETQYF. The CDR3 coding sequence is TGCGCCAGCAGCTCACAGGGGGAGACCCAGTACTTC. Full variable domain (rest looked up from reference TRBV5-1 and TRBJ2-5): KAGVTQTPRYLIKTRGQQVTLSCSPISGHRSVSWYQQTPGQGLQFLFEYFSETQRNKGNFPGRFSGRQFSNSRSEMNVSTLELGDSALYLCASSSQGETQYFGPGTRLLVL.

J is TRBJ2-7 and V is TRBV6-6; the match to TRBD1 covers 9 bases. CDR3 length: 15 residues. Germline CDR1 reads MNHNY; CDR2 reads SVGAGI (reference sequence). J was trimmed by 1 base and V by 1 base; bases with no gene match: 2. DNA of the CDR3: TGTGCCAGCAGTTACTACGACAGGGGGTCCTACGAGCAGTACGTC. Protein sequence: CASSYYDRGSYEQYV.

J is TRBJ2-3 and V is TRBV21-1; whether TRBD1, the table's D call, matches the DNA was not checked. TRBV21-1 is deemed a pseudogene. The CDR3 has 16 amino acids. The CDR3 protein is CASSYSGQGGTDTQYF. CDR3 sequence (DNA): TGTGCCAGCAGCTATTCTGGGCAGGGGGGCACAGATACGCAGTATTTT.

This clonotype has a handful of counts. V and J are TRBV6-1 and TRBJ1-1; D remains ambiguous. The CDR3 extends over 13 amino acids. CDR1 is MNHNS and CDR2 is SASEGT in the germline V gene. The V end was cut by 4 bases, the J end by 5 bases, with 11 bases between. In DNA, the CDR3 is TGTGCCAGCAGTGTCGACGGTAGGACTGAAGCTTTCTTT. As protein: CASSVDGRTEAFF.

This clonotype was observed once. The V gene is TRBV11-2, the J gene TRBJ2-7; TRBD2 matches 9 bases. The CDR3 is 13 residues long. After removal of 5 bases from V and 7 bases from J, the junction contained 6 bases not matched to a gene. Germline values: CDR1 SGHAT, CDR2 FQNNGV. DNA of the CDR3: TGTGCCAGCAGCACCGGACTAGCGTATGAGCAGTACTTC. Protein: CASSTGLAYEQYF.

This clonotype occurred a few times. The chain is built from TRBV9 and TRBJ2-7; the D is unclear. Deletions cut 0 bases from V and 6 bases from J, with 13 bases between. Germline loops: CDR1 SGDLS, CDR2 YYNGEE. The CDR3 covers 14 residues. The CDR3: CASSVGYTLAEQYF. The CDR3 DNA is TGTGCCAGCAGCGTAGGGTACACATTGGCCGAGCAGTACTTC.

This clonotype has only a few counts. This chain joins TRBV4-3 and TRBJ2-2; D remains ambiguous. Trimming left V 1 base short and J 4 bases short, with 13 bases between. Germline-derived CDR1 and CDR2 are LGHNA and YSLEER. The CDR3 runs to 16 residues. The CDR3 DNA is TGCGCCAGCAGCCAAGGAACGGGTCTCGTCACCGGGGAGCTGTTTTTT. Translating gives CASSQGTGLVTGELFF.

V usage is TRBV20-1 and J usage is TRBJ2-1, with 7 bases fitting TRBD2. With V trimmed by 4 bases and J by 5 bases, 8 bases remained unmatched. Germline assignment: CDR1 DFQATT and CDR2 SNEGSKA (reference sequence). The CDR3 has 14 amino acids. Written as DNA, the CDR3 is TGCAGTGCTATGCCCGGGACTACCCACAATGAGCAGTTCTTC. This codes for CSAMPGTTHNEQFF.

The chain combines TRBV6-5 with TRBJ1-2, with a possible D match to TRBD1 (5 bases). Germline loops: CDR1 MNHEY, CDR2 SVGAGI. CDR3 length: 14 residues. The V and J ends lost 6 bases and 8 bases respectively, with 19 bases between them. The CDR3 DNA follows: TGTGCCAGCAGCCCCGTCGGGGCATCTGAGGGCTACACCTTC. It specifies CASSPVGASEGYTF.